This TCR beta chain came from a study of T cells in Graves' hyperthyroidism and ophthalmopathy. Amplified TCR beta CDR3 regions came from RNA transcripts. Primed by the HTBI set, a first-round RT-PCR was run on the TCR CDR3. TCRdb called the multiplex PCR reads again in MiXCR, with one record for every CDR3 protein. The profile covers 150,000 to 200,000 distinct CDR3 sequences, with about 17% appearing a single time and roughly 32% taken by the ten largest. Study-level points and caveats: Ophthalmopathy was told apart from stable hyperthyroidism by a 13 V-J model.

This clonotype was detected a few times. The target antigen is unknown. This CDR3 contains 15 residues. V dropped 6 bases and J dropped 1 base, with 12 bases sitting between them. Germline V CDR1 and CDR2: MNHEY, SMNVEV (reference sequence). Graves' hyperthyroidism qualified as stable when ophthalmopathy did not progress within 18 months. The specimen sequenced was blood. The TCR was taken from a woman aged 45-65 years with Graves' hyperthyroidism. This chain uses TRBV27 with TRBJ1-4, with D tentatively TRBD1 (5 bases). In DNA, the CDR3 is TGTGCCAGCAGACTAAACAGGAGAACTAATGAAAAACTGTTTTTT. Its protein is CASRLNRRTNEKLFF.